These 5 T cell receptor beta chains share one sample of origin, sequenced in a study of cytomegalovirus exposure and HLA in healthy donors. Some clones are missing from TCRdb's copy, which holds only in-frame ones; the method was immunoSEQ multiplex PCR. The table has more than 45,000 clones, 80% to 90% seen once; the top ten hold 15%. The source material was PBMCs. The source of these receptors is a woman younger than 30 in good health and CMV-seronegative.

By frequency in the sample, this clone is medium-sized. This sequence joins TRBV5-4 and TRBJ1-2; 7 bases are shared with TRBD1. Losses at the gene ends were 6 bases for V and 6 bases for J; bases not matched to a gene: 8. Germline CDR1 is SGHNT and CDR2 is YYREEE (reference sequence). The CDR3 totals 13 residues. Here the CDR3 reads CASKPLDRDGYTF. The CDR3 region has the DNA TGTGCCAGCAAACCTCTCGACAGGGATGGCTACACCTTC.

The gene calls are TRBV12-5 and TRBJ1-6; 7 positions agree with TRBD1. V lost 2 bases to trimming and J lost 4 bases; unmatched junction nucleotides: 2. In germline, CDR1 is LGHNT, CDR2 FRNRAP. The CDR3 runs to 15 residues. In nucleotides, the CDR3 is TGTGCTAGTGGTTTGACACAGGGGTATAATTCACCCCTCCACTTT. The encoded protein is CASGLTQGYNSPLHF.

Relative to its sample, this clone is medium-sized (0.01 to 0.1%). V usage is TRBV4-3 and J usage is TRBJ2-7, with D possibly being TRBD2 (5 bases). V dropped 1 base and J dropped 2 bases, with 15 bases sitting between them. Germline CDR1 and CDR2: LGHNA and YSLEER. The length of the CDR3 is 16 residues. Here the CDR3 reads CASSQALPDGAYEQYF. Written as DNA, the CDR3 is TGCGCCAGCAGCCAAGCCCTCCCAGACGGGGCCTACGAGCAGTACTTC.

The genes are TRBV4-1 and TRBJ1-1; maybe TRBD1 (5 bases). Germline CDR1 is MGHRA and CDR2 is YSYEKL. This CDR3 contains 17 residues. The germline V and J ends were trimmed by 4 bases and 4 bases, with 22 bases remaining between them. The chain's CDR3 is CASSPSPWQGRTTEAFF. The CDR3 DNA is TGCGCCAGCAGCCCGAGCCCTTGGCAGGGAAGGACCACTGAAGCTTTCTTT.

The J gene is TRBJ2-1, the V gene TRBV2; 8 bases fit TRBD2. The junction had 12 bases not matched to a gene; V was cut back by 6 bases and J by 8 bases. Germline V gene data show CDR1 as SNHLY and CDR2 as FYNNEI. This CDR3 has 15 amino acids. The CDR3: CASSGPGLVSHEQFF. CDR3 sequence (DNA): TGTGCCAGCAGCGGGCCGGGACTAGTTTCCCATGAGCAGTTCTTC.